This T cell receptor (beta chain) stems from a study of T cell repertoires in cytomegalovirus infection. Study information: HLA-B-restricted CMV epitopes that are well studied, plus recently identified HLA-C-restricted ones, were used by the study. It can be stated that public TCR beta signatures indicated CMV infection as well as a matching HLA type. Study findings and constraints: People with CMV and the relevant HLA were identified by cumulative public TCR beta family frequency. Within the response measured ex vivo, HLA-C-restricted CMV-specific TCR beta clonotypes were dominant.

For this clonotype: No antigen is known for it.

Germline assignment: CDR1 MGHRA and CDR2 YSYEKL. V was trimmed by 0 bases and J by 5 bases, leaving 10 bases between them. The CDR3 is made up of 14 amino acids. Each CDR3 protein gets one entry after TCRdb re-called the reads with MiXCR. The sample yields 700,000 to 950,000 distinct CDR3 sequences, 32% seen once. Sequencing was performed on cultured CD8+ T cells from PBMCs, taken from culture after CMV antigen stimulation. The genes are TRBV4-1 and TRBJ1-1; no firm D call. This clonotype originated in a human donor in good health (CMV status not recorded). Some clones in this sample may be carry-over from other donors' samples. The CDR3 nucleotides are TGCGCCAGCAGCCAAGAACGGTTTTTGACTGAAGCTTTCTTT. Translating gives CASSQERFLTEAFF.